A single sample gave rise to the 13 T cell receptor beta chains below, sequenced in a study of vaccination and CD4 T cells after COVID-19. The treatment: roughly 11-day PBMC culture with coronavirus spike peptide pools or control peptides (ViraFEST assay). No antigen is known for these receptors. The Oncomine TCR Beta short-read assay sequenced DNA from cultured CD4+ T cells. TCRdb called the PCR reads again in MiXCR, with one record for every CDR3 protein. This table holds fewer than 15,000 distinct CDR3 sequences, roughly 74% found once. Material: CD4+ T cells from blood, cultured in vitro. The source of these receptors is a human donor who had recovered from COVID-19.

This clonotype was seen a handful of times. The chain combines TRBV27 with TRBJ1-1; 10 nucleotides match TRBD1. CDR1 and CDR2 (germline): MNHEY, SMNVEV (reference sequence). V trimming: 1 base; J trimming: 5 bases; junction bases outside the gene matches: 4. The CDR3 spans 15 residues. The CDR3 protein is CASSLYGTGVTEAFF. CDR3 nucleotide sequence: TGTGCCAGCAGTTTATACGGGACAGGGGTTACTGAAGCTTTCTTT.

The V call is TRBV6-1, the J call TRBJ2-4, with 7 bases that match TRBD1. J lost 12 bases, V lost 1 base, and 3 bases had no gene match. Germline V gene lookup returns CDR1 MNHNS and CDR2 SASEGT. This CDR3 has 12 amino acids. CDR3 residues: CASSEGGGTQYF. In DNA form, the CDR3 reads TGTGCCAGCAGTGAAGGAGGGGGCACTCAGTACTTC.

This chain connects TRBV6-5 to TRBJ2-7; maybe TRBD1 (5 bases). The germline V gene encodes CDR1 MNHEY and CDR2 SVGAGI. Trimming removed 0 bases at V and 6 bases at J, with 21 bases between. The CDR3 totals 17 residues. The CDR3 nucleotides read TGTGCCAGCAGTTACTCGTGGGCAGGGATCCAGTCGGGCGAGCAGTACTTC. Its translation is CASSYSWAGIQSGEQYF.

The genes are TRBV6-4 and TRBJ2-2; D assignment may be TRBD1 or TRBD2 (5 bases each). This CDR3 is 13 amino acids long. The V gene lost 4 bases and the J gene lost 4 bases, with 7 bases spanning the gap. The germline gives CDR1 MRHNA, CDR2 SNTAGT. The CDR3 nucleotides read TGTGCCAGCAGTGGGGACCCCACCGGGGAGCTGTTTTTT. The encoded protein is CASSGDPTGELFF.

The CDR3 nucleotides are TGTGCCAGCAGTTTATGGGGACAGGGTCAGCAGCCCCAGCATTTT. Protein sequence: CASSLWGQGQQPQHF. V gene TRBV28 combines with J gene TRBJ1-5; TRBD1 agrees at 9 bases. The CDR3 runs 15 residues. The germline CDR1 and CDR2 sequences are MDHEN and SYDVKM. Trimming removed 0 bases from V and 7 bases from J; junction bases left unmatched: 4.

The CDR3 DNA follows: TGTGCCAGCAGCCCCTGGTTCTGGGAAGCTTTCTTT. Protein: CASSPWFWEAFF. The gene calls are TRBV28 and TRBJ1-1, with D unclear. This CDR3 comprises 12 residues. Germline V gene sequence: CDR1 MDHEN, CDR2 SYDVKM. Trimming removed 6 bases at V and 8 bases at J, with 13 bases between. Supplemented by reference TRBV28 and TRBJ1-1, the full variable domain reads DVKVTQSSRYLVKRTGEKVFLECVQDMDHENMFWYRQDPGLGLRLIYFSYDVKMKEKGDIPEGYSVSREKKERFSLILESASTNQTSMYLCASSPWFWEAFFGQGTRLTVV.

The table lists this clonotype with a count of one. V usage is TRBV20-1 and J usage is TRBJ1-1; D unresolved. The CDR3 loop spans 13 amino acids. V was trimmed by 5 bases and J by 0 bases, leaving 10 bases between them. Germline loops: CDR1 DFQATT, CDR2 SNEGSKA (reference sequence). The CDR3 sequence: CSAPRQLNTEAFF. Written as DNA, the CDR3 is TGCAGTGCTCCTAGACAATTGAACACTGAAGCTTTCTTT.

This rearrangement joins TRBV19 to TRBJ1-1; D is unresolved. The CDR3 is made up of 15 amino acids. Looked up from germline, CDR1 is LNHDA and CDR2 is SQIVND (reference sequence). The germline V and J ends were trimmed by 0 bases and 1 base, with 9 bases remaining between them. CDR3 bases: TGTGCCAGTAGTATAGATATTAGGAAGAACACTGAAGCTTTCTTT. Amino acids: CASSIDIRKNTEAFF.

CDR3 coding DNA: TGTGCCAGCAGACAGGGGAATAATTCACCCCTCCACTTT. This codes for CASRQGNNSPLHF. V is TRBV28 and J is TRBJ1-6, with 7 bases fitting TRBD1. This CDR3 spans 13 amino acids. CDR1 MDHEN and CDR2 SYDVKM come from the germline V gene. Losses at the gene ends were 6 bases for V and 5 bases for J; bases not matched to a gene: 1.

The genes are TRBV7-2 and TRBJ2-7, with D maybe TRBD1 (6 bases). Germline CDR1 reads SGHTA; CDR2 reads FQGNSA. The CDR3 covers 15 residues. The V end was cut by 7 bases, the J end by 2 bases, with 18 bases between. The CDR3, as DNA: TGTGCCAGCATCCCACAGGGCAGAACAACCTACGAGCAGTACTTC. Translation gives CASIPQGRTTYEQYF.

The J gene is TRBJ1-6, the V gene TRBV30; 11 bases agree with TRBD1. CDR3 length: 17 residues. Germline CDR1 is GTSNPN and CDR2 is SVGIG (reference sequence). Trimming cost V 5 bases and J 7 bases; bases outside gene matches: 13. The DNA of the CDR3 is TGTGCCTGGGGCCAGACCGGGACAGGGGGAAGGAATTCACCCCTCCACTTT. The encoded protein is CAWGQTGTGGRNSPLHF.

This chain links TRBV6-1 with TRBJ1-3; D gene unclear. Trimming left V 7 bases short and J 9 bases short, with 16 bases between. Germline V CDR1 and CDR2: MNHNS, SASEGT. The CDR3 is 13 amino acids. This CDR3 reads CASKKGAGATIYF. In DNA form, the CDR3 reads TGTGCCAGCAAAAAGGGCGCAGGTGCCACCATATATTTT.

This clonotype was seen more than once but under ten times. The chain carries TRBV28 and TRBJ2-7; D gene ambiguous. CDR1 and CDR2 (germline): MDHEN, SYDVKM. The CDR3 consists of 13 residues. V was shortened by 3 bases and J by 1 base, with 7 bases between the two germline ends. The CDR3 spells CASSFIDSYEQYF. DNA of the CDR3: TGTGCCAGCAGTTTTATCGATTCCTACGAGCAGTACTTC.